The entry below describes one T cell receptor beta chain. This specimen comes from a study of cytomegalovirus exposure and HLA in healthy donors. Whole-study context: The roughly 120 validation repertoires, a later analysis reported, used the same platform as the 666 first-cohort repertoires.

The CDR3 totals 15 residues. CDR1 LGHNA and CDR2 YNFKEQ come from the germline V gene. Trimming shortened V by 1 base and J by 5 bases, and 14 bases separated the two germline ends. Method: immunoSEQ multiplex PCR; TCRdb's copy keeps in-frame clones and lacks some. This sample has about 150,000 clones, with around 88% found just once. An approximately 120-subject validation cohort, separate from the roughly 670-subject first cohort, supplied the donors. This TCR came from a man aged 18 to 29 in good health and CMV-seropositive. The sample taken for sequencing was PBMCs. The chain employs TRBV4-2 and TRBJ2-5; D gene ambiguous. The CDR3 nucleotides read TGTGCCAGCAGCCAAGGCCTCCTAGGTGGGGAGACCCAGTACTTC. Amino acids: CASSQGLLGGETQYF.